Below, one T cell receptor (beta chain) is given with its context. What antigen it recognizes has not been identified. One base away there is no much larger clone; base qualities are not given. The immunoSEQ platform was used to sequence the TCRbeta chains. Regarding the original processing steps: When conventional T cell repertoires were pooled, 85,000 to 120,000 distinct in-frame TCRbeta sequences were obtained from patients and 130,000 to 150,000 from healthy donors. Public Treg TCRbeta sequences were defined as those shared by two or more individuals and were then searched for in Tconv repertoires. To test for differences between groups, Mann-Whitney U tests with Bonferroni-Dunn correction were run in GraphPad Prism 7.03. This is the immuneACCESS table as TCRdb keeps it, with only in-frame sequences that have V and J called. A part of the clones is gone; compared with another copy, unresolved V genes explain less than half, and the rest is unexplained. V and J calls and clone size are copied from that table; D and trimming were computed from the DNA. The sample table records some 25,000 clones; 95% to 98% of these occur just once. The ten biggest clones cover over 0.2% of the sample.

This sample was taken from a study of B cell selection in AIRE deficiency (dated by TCRdb to between 2018 and 2021). Looking at the study overall: Researchers compared the TCRbeta repertoires of sorted blood CD4+ conventional T cells and regulatory T cells from AIRE-deficient patients with the corresponding repertoires from healthy controls. The TCR-sequenced cohort comprised about five AIRE-deficient APECED patients and about five healthy control donors. The study at large found these results: Shared Treg sequences had shorter CDR3s, reflecting a bias toward rearrangements with few non-templated nucleotide insertions. Among 3657 shared Treg TCRbeta sequences, around 30% were shared exclusively among healthy donors and 8.5% to 10% exclusively among patients, which suggests that Treg selection is less efficient in the absence of AIRE. Roughly a third of the Treg TCRbeta sequences shared among healthy donors turned up in patient Tconv cells, suggesting that Treg-biased clones are diverted into the Tconv compartment. In AIRE-deficient patients, Tconv and Treg cells had TCRBV gene usage, CDR3 length and TCR diversity comparable to those in healthy donors. Only TCRbeta chains were sequenced, and around 35% of shared healthy-donor Treg sequences were also present in healthy Tconv cells, possibly due to differing TCRalpha chains.

Conventional CD4 T cells were sorted as CD4+CD127+ cells. Control samples were obtained from healthy donors who were not related to the patients. Tconv and Treg cells for TCRbeta sequencing were sorted on a FACSAria flow cytometer. Sorted cells were collected into 5-ml round-bottom polystyrene tubes, and dry cell pellets were frozen at -80°C before sequencing. Sequencing input: CD4+CD127+ conventional T cells sorted from PBMCs. The clonotype originates from a human donor in good health.

The CDR3 region: CASRGQGGQETQYF. The DNA sequence is as follows: TGCGCCAGCAGAGGACAGGGAGGGCAAGAGACCCAGTACTTC. The chain links TRBV5-1 with TRBJ2-5; perhaps TRBD1 is the D gene, with 8 bases matching. The CDR3 covers 14 residues, taking in both the cysteine and the phenylalanine. The DNA shown is the 42-base CDR3, in frame from base 1. V and J lose 5 bases and 2 bases, and a span of 13 bases separates them. According to the germline V gene, CDR1 reads SGHRS and CDR2 reads YFSETQ. Reference TRBV5-1 and TRBJ2-5 genes cover what lies past the CDR3, so the full variable domain is KAGVTQTPRYLIKTRGQQVTLSCSPISGHRSVSWYQQTPGQGLQFLFEYFSETQRNKGNFPGRFSGRQFSNSRSEMNVSTLELGDSALYLCASRGQGGQETQYFGPGTRLLVL.